This TCR beta chain was sequenced during a study of blood T cell repertoires in COVID-19. Study as a whole: From T cells, B-cell-depleted T cells, or PBMCs came the material, which was cDNA or gDNA.

The CDR3 has 12 amino acids. Germline assignment: CDR1 ENHRY and CDR2 SYGVKD. The V and J ends lost 9 bases and 7 bases respectively, with 15 bases between them. Authors' analysis steps: Estimates of nucleated cell counts were drawn from the amplification of reference gene primers. Clones were sequenced by immunoSEQ multiplex PCR, and TCRdb holds only the in-frame ones, with some missing. V and J calls and clone size are those listed in that table; D and trimming were worked out from the DNA. The profile covers roughly 250,000 clones, with around 83% appearing a single time and roughly 9.4% taken by the ten largest.

The sample comprised peripheral blood. V usage is TRBV10-3 and J usage is TRBJ1-2, with D perhaps matching TRBD1 (6 bases). The sequence came from a man between 40 and 49 years old with active or convalescent COVID-19. CDR3 sequence: CAITAGARGYTF. The CDR3 DNA sequence: TGTGCCATTACTGCAGGGGCGCGTGGCTACACCTTC.